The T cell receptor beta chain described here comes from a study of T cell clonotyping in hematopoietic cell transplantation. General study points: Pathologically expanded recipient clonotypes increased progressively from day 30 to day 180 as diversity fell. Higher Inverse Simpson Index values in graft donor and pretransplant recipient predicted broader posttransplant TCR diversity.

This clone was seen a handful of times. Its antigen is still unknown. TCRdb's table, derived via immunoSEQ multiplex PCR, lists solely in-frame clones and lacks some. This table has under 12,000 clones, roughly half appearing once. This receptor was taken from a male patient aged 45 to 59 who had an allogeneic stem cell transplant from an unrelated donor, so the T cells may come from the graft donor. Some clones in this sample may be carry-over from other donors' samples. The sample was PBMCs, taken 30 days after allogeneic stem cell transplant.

CDR3 loop: CAWTTSGTKQYF. Written as DNA, the CDR3 is TGTGCCTGGACCACTAGCGGGACGAAGCAGTACTTC. This chain connects TRBV30 to TRBJ2-7; 10 bases fit TRBD2. V trimming: 4 bases; J trimming: 8 bases; junction bases outside the gene matches: 5. The CDR3 extends over 12 amino acids. From germline, CDR1 is GTSNPN and CDR2 SVGIG (reference sequence).